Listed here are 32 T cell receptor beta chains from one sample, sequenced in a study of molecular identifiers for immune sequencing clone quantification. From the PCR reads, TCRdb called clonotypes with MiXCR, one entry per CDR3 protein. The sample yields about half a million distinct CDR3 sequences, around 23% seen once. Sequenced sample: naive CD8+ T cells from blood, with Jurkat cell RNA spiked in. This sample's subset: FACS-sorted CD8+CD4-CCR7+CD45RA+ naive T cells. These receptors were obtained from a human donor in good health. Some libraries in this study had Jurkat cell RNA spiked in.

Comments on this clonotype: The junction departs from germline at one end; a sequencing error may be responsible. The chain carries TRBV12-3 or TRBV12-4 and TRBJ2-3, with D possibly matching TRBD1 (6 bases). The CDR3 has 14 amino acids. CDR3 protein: CAGSRRGVTDTQYF. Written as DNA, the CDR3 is TGTGCCGGCAGTCGCAGGGGAGTCACAGATACGCAGTATTTT.

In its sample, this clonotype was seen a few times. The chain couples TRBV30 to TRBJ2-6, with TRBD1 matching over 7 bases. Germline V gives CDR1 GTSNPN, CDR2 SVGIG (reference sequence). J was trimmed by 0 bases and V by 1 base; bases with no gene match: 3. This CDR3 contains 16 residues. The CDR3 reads CAWSGDSFSGANVLTF. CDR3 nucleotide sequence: TGTGCCTGGAGTGGGGACAGCTTCTCTGGGGCCAACGTCCTGACTTTC.

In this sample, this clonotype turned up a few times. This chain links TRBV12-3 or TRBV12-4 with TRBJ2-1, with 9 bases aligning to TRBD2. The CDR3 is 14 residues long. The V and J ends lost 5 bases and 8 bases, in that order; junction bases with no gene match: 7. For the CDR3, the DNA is TGTGCCAGCAGTGAAGCGGGGGGCCTGGATGAGCAGTTCTTC. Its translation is CASSEAGGLDEQFF.

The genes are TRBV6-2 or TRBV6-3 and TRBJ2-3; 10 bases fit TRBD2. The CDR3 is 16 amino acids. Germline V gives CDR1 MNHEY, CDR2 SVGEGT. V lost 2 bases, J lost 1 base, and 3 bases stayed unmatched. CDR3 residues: CASSYALAGGTDTQYF. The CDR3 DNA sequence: TGTGCCAGCAGTTACGCCCTAGCGGGAGGCACAGATACGCAGTATTTT.

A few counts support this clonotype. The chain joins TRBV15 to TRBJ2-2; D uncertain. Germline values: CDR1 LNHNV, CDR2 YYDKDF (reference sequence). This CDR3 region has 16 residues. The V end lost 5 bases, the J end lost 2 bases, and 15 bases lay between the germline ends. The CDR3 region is CATSEKIDENTGELFF. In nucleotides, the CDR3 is TGTGCCACCAGCGAAAAAATAGACGAAAACACCGGGGAGCTGTTTTTT. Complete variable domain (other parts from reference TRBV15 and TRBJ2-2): DAMVIQNPRYQVTQFGKPVTLSCSQTLNHNVMYWYQQKSSQAPKLLFHYYDKDFNNEADTPDNFQSRRPNTSFCFLDIRSPGLGDTAMYLCATSEKIDENTGELFFGEGSRLTVL.

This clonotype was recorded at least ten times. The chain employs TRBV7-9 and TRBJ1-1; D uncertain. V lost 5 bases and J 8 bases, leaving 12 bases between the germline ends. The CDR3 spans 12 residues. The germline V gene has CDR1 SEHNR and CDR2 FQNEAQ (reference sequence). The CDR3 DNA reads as TGTGCCAGCAGCCTGATCGCCCTCGAAGCTTTCTTT. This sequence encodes CASSLIALEAFF.

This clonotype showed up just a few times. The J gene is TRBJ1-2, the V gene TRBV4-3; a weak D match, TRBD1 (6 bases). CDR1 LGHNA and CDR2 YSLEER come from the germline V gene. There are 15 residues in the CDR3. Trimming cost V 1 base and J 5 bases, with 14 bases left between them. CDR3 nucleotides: TGCGCCAGCAGCCAAGGAGGACAGTTTCCTTATGGCTACACCTTC. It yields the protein CASSQGGQFPYGYTF.

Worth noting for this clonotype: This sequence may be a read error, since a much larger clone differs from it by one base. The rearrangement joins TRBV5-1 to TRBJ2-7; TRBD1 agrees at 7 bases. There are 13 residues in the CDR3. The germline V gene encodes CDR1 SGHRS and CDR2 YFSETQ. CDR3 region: CASTGQLKAERYF. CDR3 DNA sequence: TGCGCCAGCACGGGACAGCTTAAGGCCGAGCGGTACTTC.

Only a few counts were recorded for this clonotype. CDR3 bases: TGTGCCAGCAGCCCCGGACTTGTCCAAGAGACCCAGTACTTC. Residues: CASSPGLVQETQYF. The gene calls are TRBV28 and TRBJ2-5; D possibly corresponds to TRBD2 (5 bases). The CDR3 is 14 amino acids. Trimming removed 6 bases at V and 1 base at J, with 12 bases between. The V gene's germline CDR1 is MDHEN and CDR2 SYDVKM.

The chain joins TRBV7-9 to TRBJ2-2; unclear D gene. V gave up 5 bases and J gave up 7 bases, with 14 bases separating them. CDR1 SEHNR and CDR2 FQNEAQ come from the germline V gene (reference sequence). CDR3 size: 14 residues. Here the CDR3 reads CASSAPALIGELFF. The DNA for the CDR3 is TGTGCCAGCAGCGCCCCCGCCCTAATCGGGGAGCTGTTTTTT.

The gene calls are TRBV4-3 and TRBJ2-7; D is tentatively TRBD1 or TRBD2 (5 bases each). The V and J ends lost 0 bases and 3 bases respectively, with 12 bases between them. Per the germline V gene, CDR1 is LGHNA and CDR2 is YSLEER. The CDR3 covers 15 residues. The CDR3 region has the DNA TGCGCCAGCAGCCAAGATCTGCGAGGGGACTACGAGCAGTACTTC. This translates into CASSQDLRGDYEQYF.

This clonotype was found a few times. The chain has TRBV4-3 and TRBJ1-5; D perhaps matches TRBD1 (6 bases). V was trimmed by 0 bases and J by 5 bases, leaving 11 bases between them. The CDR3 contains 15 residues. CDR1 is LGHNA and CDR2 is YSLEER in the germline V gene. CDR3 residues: CASSQDLGGHQPQHF. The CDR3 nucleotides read TGCGCCAGCAGCCAAGATTTGGGGGGCCATCAGCCCCAGCATTTT.

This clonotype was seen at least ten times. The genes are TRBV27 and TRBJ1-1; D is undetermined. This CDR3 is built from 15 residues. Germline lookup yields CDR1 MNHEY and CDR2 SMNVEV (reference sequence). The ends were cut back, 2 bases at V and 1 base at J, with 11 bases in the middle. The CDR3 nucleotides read TGTGCCAGCAGTTTAGGAACGGCATGGAACACTGAAGCTTTCTTT. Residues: CASSLGTAWNTEAFF.

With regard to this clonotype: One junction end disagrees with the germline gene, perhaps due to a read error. For the CDR3, the DNA is TGTGTCAGCACTCTAAGGACCGGGGCCTACGAGCAGTACTTC. It encodes CVSTLRTGAYEQYF. The genes are TRBV6-2 or TRBV6-3 and TRBJ2-7, with a possible D match to TRBD2 (5 bases). Germline V gene sequence: CDR1 MNHEY, CDR2 SVGEGT. This CDR3 region has 14 residues.

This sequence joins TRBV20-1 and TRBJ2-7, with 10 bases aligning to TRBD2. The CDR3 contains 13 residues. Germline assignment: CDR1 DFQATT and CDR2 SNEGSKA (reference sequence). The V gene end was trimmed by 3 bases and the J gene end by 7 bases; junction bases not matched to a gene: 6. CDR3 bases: TGCAGTGCTAGGCTAGCGGGAGCGGAGGAGCAGTACTTC. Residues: CSARLAGAEEQYF.

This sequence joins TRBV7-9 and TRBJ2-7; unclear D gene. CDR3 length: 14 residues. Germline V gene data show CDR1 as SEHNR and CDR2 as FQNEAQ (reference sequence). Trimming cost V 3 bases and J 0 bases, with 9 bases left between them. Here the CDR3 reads CASSFSGRSYEQYF. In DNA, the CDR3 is TGTGCCAGCAGCTTTTCGGGTCGCTCCTACGAGCAGTACTTC.

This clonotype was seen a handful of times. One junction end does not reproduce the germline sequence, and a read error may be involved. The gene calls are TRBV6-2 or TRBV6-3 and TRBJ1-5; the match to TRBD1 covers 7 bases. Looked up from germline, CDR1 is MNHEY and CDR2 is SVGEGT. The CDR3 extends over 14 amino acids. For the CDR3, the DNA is TGTGCCAGCAGTTTCGGACAGGTCAATCAGCCCCGGCATTTT. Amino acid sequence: CASSFGQVNQPRHF.

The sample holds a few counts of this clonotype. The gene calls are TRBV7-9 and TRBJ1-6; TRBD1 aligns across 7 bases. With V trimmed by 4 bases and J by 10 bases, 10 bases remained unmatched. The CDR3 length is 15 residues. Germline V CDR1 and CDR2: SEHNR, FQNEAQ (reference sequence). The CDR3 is CASSSATGTESPLHF. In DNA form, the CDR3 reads TGTGCCAGCAGCTCAGCTACGGGGACAGAATCACCCCTCCACTTT. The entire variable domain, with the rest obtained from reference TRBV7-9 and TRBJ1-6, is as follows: DTGVSQNPRHKITKRGQNVTFRCDPISEHNRLYWYRQTLGQGPEFLTYFQNEAQLEKSRLLSDRFSAERPKGSFSTLEIQRTEQGDSAMYLCASSSATGTESPLHFGNGTRLTVT.

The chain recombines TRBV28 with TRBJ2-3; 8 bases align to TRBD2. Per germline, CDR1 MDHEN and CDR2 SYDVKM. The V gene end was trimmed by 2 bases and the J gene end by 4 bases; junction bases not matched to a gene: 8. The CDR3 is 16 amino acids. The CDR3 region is CASSLNAGGSADTQYF. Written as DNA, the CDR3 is TGTGCCAGCAGTTTAAACGCGGGGGGTTCCGCAGATACGCAGTATTTT.

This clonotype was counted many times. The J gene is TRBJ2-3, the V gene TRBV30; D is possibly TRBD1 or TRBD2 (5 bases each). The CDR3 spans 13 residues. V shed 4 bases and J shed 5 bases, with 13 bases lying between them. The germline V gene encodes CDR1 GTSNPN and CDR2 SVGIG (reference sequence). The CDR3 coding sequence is TGTGCCTGGAATGTGGGGGTCCTAGATACGCAGTATTTT. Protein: CAWNVGVLDTQYF.

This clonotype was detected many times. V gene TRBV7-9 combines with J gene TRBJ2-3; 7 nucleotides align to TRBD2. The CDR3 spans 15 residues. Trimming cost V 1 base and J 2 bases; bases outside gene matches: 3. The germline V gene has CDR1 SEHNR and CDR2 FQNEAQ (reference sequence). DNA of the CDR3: TGTGCCAGCAGCTTAGAGCGGGGAACCACAGATACGCAGTATTTT. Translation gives CASSLERGTTDTQYF.

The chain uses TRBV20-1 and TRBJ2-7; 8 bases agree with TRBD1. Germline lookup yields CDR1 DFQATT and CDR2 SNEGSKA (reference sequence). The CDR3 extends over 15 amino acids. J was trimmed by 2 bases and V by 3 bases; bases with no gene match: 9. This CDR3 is CSARLQDRGTYEQYF. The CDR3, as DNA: TGCAGTGCTAGGTTACAAGACAGGGGTACCTACGAGCAGTACTTC.

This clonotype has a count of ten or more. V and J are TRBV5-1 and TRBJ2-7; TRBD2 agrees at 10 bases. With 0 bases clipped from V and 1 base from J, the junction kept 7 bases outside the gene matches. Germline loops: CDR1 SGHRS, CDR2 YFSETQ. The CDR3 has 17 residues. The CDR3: CASSLDNPAGGSYEQYF. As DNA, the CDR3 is TGCGCCAGCAGCTTGGATAATCCAGCGGGAGGGTCCTACGAGCAGTACTTC.

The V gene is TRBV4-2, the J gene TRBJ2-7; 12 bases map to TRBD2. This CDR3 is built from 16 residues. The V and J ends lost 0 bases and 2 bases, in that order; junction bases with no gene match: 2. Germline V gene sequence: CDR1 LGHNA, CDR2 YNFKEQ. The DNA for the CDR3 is TGTGCCAGCAGCCAAGAGTGGACTAGCGGGACCTACGAGCAGTACTTC. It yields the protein CASSQEWTSGTYEQYF.

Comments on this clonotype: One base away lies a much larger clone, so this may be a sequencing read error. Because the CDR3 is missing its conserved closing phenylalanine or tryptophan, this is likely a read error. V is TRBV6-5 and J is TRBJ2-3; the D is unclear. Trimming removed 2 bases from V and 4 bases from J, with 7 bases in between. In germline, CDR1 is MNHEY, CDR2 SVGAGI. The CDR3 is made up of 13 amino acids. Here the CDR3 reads CASSYIHADTQYS. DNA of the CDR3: TGTGCCAGCAGTTACATCCACGCAGATACGCAGTATTCT.

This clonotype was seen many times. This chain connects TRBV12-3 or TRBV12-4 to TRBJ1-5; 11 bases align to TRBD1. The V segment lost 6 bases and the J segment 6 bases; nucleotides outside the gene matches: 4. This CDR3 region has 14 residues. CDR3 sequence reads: CASSGTGGTQPQHF. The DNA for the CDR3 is TGTGCCAGCAGCGGGACAGGGGGTACTCAGCCCCAGCATTTT.

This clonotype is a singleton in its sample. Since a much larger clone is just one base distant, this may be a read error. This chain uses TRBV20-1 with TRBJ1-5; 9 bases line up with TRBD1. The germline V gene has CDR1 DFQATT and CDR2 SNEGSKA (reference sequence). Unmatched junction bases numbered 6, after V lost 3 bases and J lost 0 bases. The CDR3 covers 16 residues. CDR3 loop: CSARRTGEYSNQPQHF. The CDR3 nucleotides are TGCAGTGCTAGGCGGACAGGGGAGTATAGCAATCAGCCCCAGCATTTT.

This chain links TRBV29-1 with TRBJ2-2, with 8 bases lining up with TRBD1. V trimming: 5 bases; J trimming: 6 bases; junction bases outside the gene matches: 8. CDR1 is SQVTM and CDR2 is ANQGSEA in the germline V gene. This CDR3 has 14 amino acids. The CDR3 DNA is TGCAGCGTTCCTTACAGGGGGTTCCCCGGGGAGCTGTTTTTT. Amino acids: CSVPYRGFPGELFF.

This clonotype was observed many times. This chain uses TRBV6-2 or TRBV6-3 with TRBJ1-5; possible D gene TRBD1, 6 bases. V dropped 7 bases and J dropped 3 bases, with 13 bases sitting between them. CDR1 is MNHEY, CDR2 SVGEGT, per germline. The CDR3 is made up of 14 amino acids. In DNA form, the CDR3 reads TGTGCCAGCACCTTCGGACAGACCAATCAGCCCCAGCATTTT. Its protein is CASTFGQTNQPQHF.

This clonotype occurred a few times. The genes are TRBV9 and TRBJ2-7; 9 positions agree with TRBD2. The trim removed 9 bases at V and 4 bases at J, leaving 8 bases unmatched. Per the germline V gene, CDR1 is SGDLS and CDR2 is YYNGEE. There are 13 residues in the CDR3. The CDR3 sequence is CAIRAGGLYEQYF. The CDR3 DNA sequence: TGTGCCATTAGGGCGGGAGGGCTATACGAGCAGTACTTC.

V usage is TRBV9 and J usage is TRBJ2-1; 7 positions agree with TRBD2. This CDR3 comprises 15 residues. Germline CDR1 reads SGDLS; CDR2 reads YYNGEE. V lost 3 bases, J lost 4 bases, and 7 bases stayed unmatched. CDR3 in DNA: TGTGCCAGCAGCGATCGACTAGCCGATTACAATGAGCAGTTCTTC. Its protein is CASSDRLADYNEQFF.

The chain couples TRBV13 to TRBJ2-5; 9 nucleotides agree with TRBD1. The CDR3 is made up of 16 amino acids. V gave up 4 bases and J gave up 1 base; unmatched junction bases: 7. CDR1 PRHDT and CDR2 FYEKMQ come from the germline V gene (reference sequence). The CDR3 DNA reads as TGTGCCAGCAGCTCAACTACAGGGGGCACCCAAGAGACCCAGTACTTC. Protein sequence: CASSSTTGGTQETQYF.